This TCR beta chain was observed in a study of vaccination effects on CD4 cells after COVID-19. Study information: The median interval between the second dose and post-vaccine sampling was 72 days.

Remarks on this clone: Its antigen remains unknown.

The table came from immunoSEQ multiplex PCR; TCRdb's copy has only in-frame clones and leaves some out. The profile shows about 31,000 clones, 74% of them singletons. Germline CDR1 is MNHNS and CDR2 is SASEGT. The ends lost 2 bases at V and 5 bases at J; junction bases unmatched: 2. The CDR3 has 13 residues. Notes on the study in general: Marked clonal contraction was seen late after vaccination (in both infection- and vaccine-induced clones).

Pools of viral peptides were used by the ViraFEST assay to expand antigen-specific CD4+ T cells ahead of sequencing. With approximately ten days of culture completed, CD4+ T cells were isolated. Two-dose BNT162b2 or mRNA-1273 vaccination was given to participants. Culturing of 2 million to 2.5 million PBMC per well took place with approximately 10 IU/ml IL-2 and 9.5 to 10 ug/ml peptides. V is TRBV6-1 and J is TRBJ1-1; 7 bases map to TRBD1. The sequencing here drew on CD4+ T cells from PBMCs cultured with HCoV-229E spike peptides, taken after COVID-19 vaccination. The sequence derives from a human donor who received a COVID-19 vaccine. In DNA, the CDR3 is TGTGCCAGCAGTGAAATCAGGGGGACTGAAGCTTTCTTT. The encoded protein is CASSEIRGTEAFF.